These T cell receptor beta chains were read from a single sample in a study of T cell repertoires in cytomegalovirus infection. TCRdb fed the reads into MiXCR, producing one record per CDR3 protein. The sample holds approximately 270,000 distinct CDR3 sequences; roughly a fifth are singletons and the top ten take under 25%. These receptors' targets are unknown. The sequencing used cultured PBMCs, collected from culture after CMV antigen stimulation. Receptor source: a human donor in good health (CMV status not recorded). Some clones in this sample may be carry-over from other donors' samples. Each CDR3 is given with its conserved first and last residue. The D gene is left open where the match is weak. For some rows the clone size is stated as once, few or many, or as a class when expanded; others skip it.

D	V	length	J	size	DNA	CDR3
TRBD1	TRBV7-2	14	TRBJ1-1	many	TGTGCCAGCAGACCCGACAGGGTCGCCACTGAAGCTTTCTTT	CASRPDRVATEAFF
TRBD1	TRBV28	14	TRBJ1-1	few	TGTGCCAGCACCCCCGGACAGGGCGTCACTGAAGCTTTCTTT	CASTPGQGVTEAFF
-	TRBV10-3	13	TRBJ2-1	-	TGTGCCATCACCGATAGTAGGTTGAATGAGCAGTTCTTC	CAITDSRLNEQFF
TRBD1	TRBV29-1	14	TRBJ2-1	-	TGCAGCGCTGACCCTCGGGACAGGGTGAATGAGCAGTTCTTC	CSADPRDRVNEQFF
TRBD1	TRBV7-2	14	TRBJ1-4	many	TGTGCCAGCAGCTCGCAGGGGGCTAATGAAAAACTGTTTTTT	CASSSQGANEKLFF
TRBD2	TRBV5-4	16	TRBJ2-3	-	TGTGCCAGCAGCTCACCTAGCGGGAGGGCCGCAGATACGCAGTATTTT	CASSSPSGRAADTQYF
-	TRBV11-2	13	TRBJ2-1	many	TGTGCCAGCAGCTCGAGTAGTTTGGGTGAGCAGTTCTTC	CASSSSSLGEQFF
TRBD1	TRBV7-2	13	TRBJ1-2	many	TGTGCCAGCAGCTTAGAGGGACAGGGCCGTAAAACCTTC	CASSLEGQGRKTF
-	TRBV20-1	11	TRBJ2-3	few	TGCAGTGCTAGTGTCGCAGATACGCAGTATTTT	CSASVADTQYF
-	TRBV14	16	TRBJ2-2	-	TGTGCCAGCAGCCAGATAGGACAGACGAACACCGGGGAGCTGTTTTTT	CASSQIGQTNTGELFF
-	TRBV29-1	11	TRBJ2-7	-	TGCAGCGTTGAAGAAGGACCCGAGCAGTACTTC	CSVEEGPEQYF
TRBD1	TRBV7-2	15	TRBJ1-5	-	TGTGCCAGCAGCCAAGACAGGGTTCGGAATCAGCCCCAGCATTTT	CASSQDRVRNQPQHF
-	TRBV28	16	TRBJ1-5	-	TGTGCCAGCAATCGGGGGATGGAGGGTAGCAATCAGCCCCAGCATTTT	CASNRGMEGSNQPQHF
-	TRBV7-2	15	TRBJ2-1	-	TGTGCCAGCAGCCTGGGGGGATCTAGCTTGGGTGAGCAGTTCTTC	CASSLGGSSLGEQFF
TRBD2	TRBV20-1	14	TRBJ2-3	few	TGCAGTGCTATAGCGGGGGGGTTCACAGATACGCAGTATTTT	CSAIAGGFTDTQYF
TRBD1	TRBV6-5	19	TRBJ2-6	few	TGTGCCAGCAGTGGTAGACAGGGGTCGTCTTCTTTGAGGGCCAACGTCCTGACTTTC	CASSGRQGSSSLRANVLTF
TRBD2	TRBV30	17	TRBJ2-2	few	TGTGCCTGGAGTTTAACCAGACTAGCGGGAGGGCCCGGGGAGCTGTTTTTT	CAWSLTRLAGGPGELFF
-	TRBV27	15	TRBJ2-7	few	TGTGCCAGCAGCCCCCGACTGGACTTTGCCTACGAGCAGTACTTC	CASSPRLDFAYEQYF
-	TRBV5-4	14	TRBJ2-2	many	TGTGCCAGCAGCTTGGGCCCGAACACCGGGGAGCTGTTTTTT	CASSLGPNTGELFF
-	TRBV10-3	14	TRBJ2-3	-	TGTGCCAGCCGACCAGGACTCGCCCCGGATACGCAGTATTTT	CASRPGLAPDTQYF
-	TRBV12-3/TRBV12-4	13	TRBJ1-2	many	TGTGCCAGCAGTCCGCCTAACAGTGATGGCTACACCTTC	CASSPPNSDGYTF
-	TRBV19	15	TRBJ1-1	-	TGTGCCAGTAGTCCCATAATCGCAGGCGTTTCGGTCGCTTTCTTT	CASSPIIAGVSVAFF
TRBD2	TRBV27	16	TRBJ2-5	few	TGTGCCAGCAGTTTATTCCCTAGCGGGTACCAAGAGACCCAGTACTTC	CASSLFPSGYQETQYF
TRBD2	TRBV5-5	16	TRBJ2-1	few	TGTGCCAGCAGCTTTCCCCCAGCGGGAGCCTACAATGAGCAGTTCTTC	CASSFPPAGAYNEQFF
-	TRBV28	13	TRBJ2-1	-	TGTGCCAGCAGTTTTAACAGGGATTATGAGCAGTTCTTC	CASSFNRDYEQFF
-	TRBV7-9	13	TRBJ1-5	many	TGTGCCAGCAGCTTTAGGGACCCGTGGCCCCAGCATTTT	CASSFRDPWPQHF
TRBD1	TRBV7-3	12	TRBJ2-1	-	TGTGCCAGCAGCCCGACAGGGAATGAGCAGTTCTTC	CASSPTGNEQFF
-	TRBV7-2	16	TRBJ1-3	many	TGTGCCAGCAGCTCAGCGGGACGGATCTCTGGAAACACCATATATTTT	CASSSAGRISGNTIYF
-	TRBV6-2/TRBV6-3	15	TRBJ2-5	-	TGTGCCAGCAGTTACGGGGGCCTCCACCAAGAGACCCAGTACTTC	CASSYGGLHQETQYF
TRBD2	TRBV20-1	17	TRBJ2-3	few	TGCAGTGCTACTCGGACTAGCGGTACCTCTTTCACAGATACGCAGTATTTT	CSATRTSGTSFTDTQYF
TRBD2	TRBV12-3/TRBV12-4	16	TRBJ2-3	many	TGTGCCAGCAGTTTTTGGCTAGCGGGAGAGACAGATACGCAGTATTTT	CASSFWLAGETDTQYF
-	TRBV28	15	TRBJ1-4	many	TGTGCCAGCACCCCCGCGACAGCAACTAATGAAAAACTGTTTTTT	CASTPATATNEKLFF
-	TRBV4-1	15	TRBJ2-3	-	TGCGCCAGCAGCCAAGGACTACCCTACACAGATACGCAGTATTTT	CASSQGLPYTDTQYF
-	TRBV27	17	TRBJ2-1	-	TGTGCCAGCAGTTTATCGAGGGGGACGGGCGCCTACAATGAGCAGTTCTTC	CASSLSRGTGAYNEQFF
TRBD1	TRBV29-1	14	TRBJ1-1	few	TGCAGCGTTGAACGGGACAGCCTTAACACTGAAGCTTTCTTT	CSVERDSLNTEAFF
TRBD2	TRBV29-1	19	TRBJ2-1	-	TGCAGCGTTGCGCGCATGGGGCTAGCGGGAGGGTCGGGCCACAATGAGCAGTTCTTC	CSVARMGLAGGSGHNEQFF
-	TRBV19	15	TRBJ2-7	-	TGTGCCAGTAGTATTATGGGGTCTTATACCTACGAGCAGTACTTC	CASSIMGSYTYEQYF
-	TRBV4-2	14	TRBJ2-1	-	TGTGCCAGCAGCCAAGAGGAAACGGGGACCGAGCAGTTCTTC	CASSQEETGTEQFF
-	TRBV19	14	TRBJ1-2	-	TGTGCCAGTAATTTCAACGCGGGGGCCGCTGGCTACACCTTC	CASNFNAGAAGYTF
-	TRBV6-1	13	TRBJ2-1	many	TGTGCCAGCTCTCCGGGGCAGCGACGTGAGCAGTTCTTC	CASSPGQRREQFF
TRBD1	TRBV7-2	13	TRBJ1-2	many	TGTGCCAGCAGCGCGGGACAGGGCTATGGCTACACCTTC	CASSAGQGYGYTF
-	TRBV7-2	16	TRBJ1-2	many	TGTGCCAGCAGCTTAGCGGAAGGGCAACTGGCCGATGGCTACACCTTC	CASSLAEGQLADGYTF
TRBD2	TRBV7-2	16	TRBJ2-5	few	TGTGCCAGCAGCTTAGTCGGAGCGGGAGTGTGGGAGACCCAGTACTTC	CASSLVGAGVWETQYF
TRBD1	TRBV12-3/TRBV12-4	14	TRBJ1-1	many	TGTGCCAGCAGTTCCGACAGGGTGAACACTGAAGCTTTCTTT	CASSSDRVNTEAFF
-	TRBV28	17	TRBJ1-2	-	TGTGCCAGCAGTTTATGGGGATTCAGGGGAAGGGACTATGGCTACACCTTC	CASSLWGFRGRDYGYTF
TRBD2	TRBV7-2	18	TRBJ2-3	-	TGTGCCAGCAGCTGGGCCAGGACTAGCGGGAGGGCGATAGATACGCAGTATTTT	CASSWARTSGRAIDTQYF
-	TRBV9	15	TRBJ2-1	once	TGTGCCAGCAGCGTGGGGGGGCAGGCGGCTAATGAGCAGTTCTTC	CASSVGGQAANEQFF
-	TRBV18	19	TRBJ1-5	-	TGTGCCAGCTCACCATGGCACGGGCCCGGAAACGGAGTGCCTCAGCCCCAGCATTTT	CASSPWHGPGNGVPQPQHF
TRBD1	TRBV5-1	13	TRBJ1-2	few	TGCGCCAGCAGCTTGCAGGACAGGGTTGGCTACACCTTC	CASSLQDRVGYTF
-	TRBV4-3	15	TRBJ2-2	few	TGCGCCAGCAGCCAAGTGCGGGGGAACACCGGGGAGCTGTTTTTT	CASSQVRGNTGELFF
-	TRBV4-3	17	TRBJ1-3	-	TGCGCCAGCAGCCGGGAGAAGGGCGAATTTACTGGAAACACCATATATTTT	CASSREKGEFTGNTIYF
-	TRBV10-3	14	TRBJ2-2	few	TGTGCCATCGGGGACCAGAGACGCACCGGGGAGCTGTTTTTT	CAIGDQRRTGELFF
-	TRBV12-5	15	TRBJ1-1	-	TGTGCTAGTGGTTTGGTACTCGACGGGAACACTGAAGCTTTCTTT	CASGLVLDGNTEAFF
-	TRBV6-5	15	TRBJ1-3	-	TGTGCCAGCAGACCTCAGGGCGCGATCGGAAACACCATATATTTT	CASRPQGAIGNTIYF
-	TRBV19	15	TRBJ2-2	-	TGTGCCAGTAGTATGGCCAGTGCGAACACCGGGGAGCTGTTTTTT	CASSMASANTGELFF
TRBD2	TRBV7-2	16	TRBJ2-1	few	TGTGCCAGCAGCTTAGAAGTAGCGGGAACGTACAATGAGCAGTTCTTC	CASSLEVAGTYNEQFF
TRBD1	TRBV6-5	16	TRBJ1-5	few	TGTGCCAGCAGTCCCACGGGACAGGGACCCGATCAGCCCCAGCATTTT	CASSPTGQGPDQPQHF
-	TRBV20-1	13	TRBJ2-1	few	TGCAGTGCTACTCCCGCCGGGAACAATGAGCAGTTCTTC	CSATPAGNNEQFF